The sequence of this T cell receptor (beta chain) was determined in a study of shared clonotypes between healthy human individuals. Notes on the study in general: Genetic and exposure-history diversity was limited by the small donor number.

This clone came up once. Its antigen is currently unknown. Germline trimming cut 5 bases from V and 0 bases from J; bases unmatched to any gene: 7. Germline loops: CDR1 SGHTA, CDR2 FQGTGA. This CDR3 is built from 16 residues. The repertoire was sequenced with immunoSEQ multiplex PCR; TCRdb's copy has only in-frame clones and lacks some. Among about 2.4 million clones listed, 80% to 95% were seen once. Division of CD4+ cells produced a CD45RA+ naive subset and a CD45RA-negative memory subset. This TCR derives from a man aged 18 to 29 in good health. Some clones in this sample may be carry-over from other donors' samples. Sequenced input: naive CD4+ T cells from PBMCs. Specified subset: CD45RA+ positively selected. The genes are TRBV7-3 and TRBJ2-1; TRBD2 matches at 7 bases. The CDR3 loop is CASSKTLASSYNEQFF. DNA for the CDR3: TGTGCCAGCAGCAAGACACTAGCGAGCTCCTACAATGAGCAGTTCTTC. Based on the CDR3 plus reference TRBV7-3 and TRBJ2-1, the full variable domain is GAGVSQTPSNKVTEKGKYVELRCDPISGHTALYWYRQSLGQGPEFLIYFQGTGAADDSGLPNDRFFAVRPEGSVSTLKIQRTERGDSAVYLCASSKTLASSYNEQFFGPGTRLTVL.